This is a list of T cell receptor beta chains from one sample in a study of T cell repertoires in cytomegalovirus infection. A single record per CDR3 protein comes from TCRdb applying MiXCR to the reads. The table records about 310,000 distinct CDR3 sequences, 17% of them present only once. Sequencing used PBMCs. The receptors shown here come from a human donor in good health (CMV status not recorded). Some clones in this sample may be carry-over from other donors' samples. The CDR3 runs from the conserved cysteine through the conserved F or W. The D gene is left open where the match is weak. Clone size is not always given. Where it is, it says once, few, many or a class for expanded clones.

few TRBJ1-1 - TRBV25-1 CASSDEGYTEAFF TGTGCCAGCAGTGATGAGGGGTACACTGAAGCTTTCTTT
many TRBJ2-1 - TRBV5-1 CASSLDSGGRNEQFF TGCGCCAGCAGCTTGGACAGTGGGGGACGGAATGAGCAGTTCTTC
many TRBJ1-2 TRBD1 TRBV20-1 CSAPLGQGTYGYTF TGCAGTGCTCCCTTGGGACAGGGAACCTATGGCTACACCTTC
many TRBJ2-7 TRBD1 TRBV20-1 CSALDRGPYEQYF TGCAGTGCTCTGGACAGGGGTCCCTACGAGCAGTACTTC
few TRBJ2-7 - TRBV28 CASRAGDEQYF TGTGCCAGCAGGGCCGGGGACGAGCAGTACTTC
- TRBJ1-3 - TRBV6-1 CASSEAKSAGNTIYF TGTGCCAGCAGTGAAGCTAAGTCAGCCGGAAACACCATATATTTT
few TRBJ2-3 - TRBV20-1 CSATGDRSTDTQYF TGCAGTGCTACGGGGGACAGAAGCACAGATACGCAGTATTTT
many TRBJ2-1 - TRBV12-3/TRBV12-4 CASASLSVFYNEQFF TGTGCCAGCGCGTCTCTTTCTGTGTTTTACAATGAGCAGTTCTTC
many TRBJ2-1 - TRBV12-5 CASGLVLGQGGADNEQFF TGTGCTAGTGGTTTGGTATTAGGTCAGGGTGGGGCTGACAATGAGCAGTTCTTC
many TRBJ1-4 - TRBV7-9 CASSSSGTVGKLFF TGTGCCAGCAGCTCAAGTGGGACGGTCGGGAAACTGTTTTTT
- TRBJ2-1 - TRBV20-1 CSATVAPSSYNEQFF TGCAGTGCCACCGTAGCGCCGAGCTCCTACAATGAGCAGTTCTTC
- TRBJ2-2 - TRBV6-2/TRBV6-3 CASSYQTTGELFF TGTGCCAGCAGTTACCAAACCACCGGGGAGCTGTTTTTT
- TRBJ2-7 - TRBV11-2 CASSLGGVRFEQYF TGTGCCAGCAGCTTAGGCGGGGTCAGGTTCGAGCAGTACTTC
- TRBJ2-3 - TRBV5-1 CASSLDPGLSTDTQYF TGCGCCAGCTCACTAGACCCGGGACTCTCCACCGATACGCAGTATTTT
many TRBJ2-5 - TRBV19 CASSGLAASEETQYF TGTGCCAGTAGTGGTTTAGCTGCTTCCGAAGAGACCCAGTACTTC
- TRBJ2-2 TRBD1 TRBV28 CASSSAGTGKGLGELFF TGTGCCAGCAGTTCGGCCGGGACAGGGAAAGGGTTGGGGGAGCTGTTTTTT
- TRBJ2-6 TRBD1 TRBV5-1 CASSLAGQGLSGANVLTF TGCGCCAGCAGCCTCGCGGGACAGGGGCTGTCTGGGGCCAACGTCCTGACTTTC
many TRBJ1-2 - TRBV7-2 CASSLVRGDYGYTF TGTGCCAGCAGCTTAGTTCGGGGGGACTATGGCTACACCTTC
few TRBJ2-7 - TRBV2 CASSLLGTASYEQYF TGTGCCAGCAGTCTCCTCGGGACCGCCTCCTACGAGCAGTACTTC
many TRBJ1-3 - TRBV7-2 CASSQGPGGNTIYF TGTGCCAGCAGCCAGGGGCCAGGGGGAAACACCATATATTTT
few TRBJ1-3 - TRBV3-1 CASSLDGTFGNTIYF TGTGCCAGCAGCCTAGACGGGACTTTTGGAAACACCATATATTTT
many TRBJ1-3 - TRBV6-1 CASSPLDSLGGNTIYF TGTGCCAGCAGTCCCCTCGACAGTCTAGGAGGAAACACCATATATTTT
many TRBJ2-3 TRBD2 TRBV6-2/TRBV6-3 CASSYSTSGEGDTQYF TGTGCCAGCAGTTACTCGACTAGCGGGGAGGGTGATACGCAGTATTTT
many TRBJ1-2 TRBD1 TRBV7-2 CASSLGQGSGGYTF TGTGCCAGCAGCTTAGGACAGGGGTCGGGGGGCTACACCTTC